The entry below describes one T cell receptor beta chain. What antigen it recognizes has not been identified. The sample holds no much larger clone one base away, and base qualities are not on file. The sample originates from a study of blood T cell repertoires in COVID-19 (dated by TCRdb to 2020 to 2022). Background on the whole study: The collaborator samples originated in the United States, Italy and Spain and spanned the acute and convalescent phases of COVID-19. The samples were drawn from the first 160 participants of the ongoing ImmuneRACE study and from 1,254 subjects provided by 6 global collaborators. The dataset comprised deeply sampled blood TCRbeta repertoires from subjects exposed to, actively infected with, or recovered from COVID-19. The prospective study material was composed of cDNA or gDNA derived from T cells, B-cell-depleted T cells, or PBMCs. HLA class I and class II types, where available, came from metadata supplied by the sample provider rather than from assay-based typing. The repertoires were made available in a free public database intended to serve as a resource for research on the immune response to SARS-CoV-2. The sample metadata nearly always contained a de-identified subject ID, COVID-19 status, age in years and sex.

Based on the germline V gene, the CDR1 and CDR2 sequences are SGHRS and YFSETQ. Inclusive of the bounding cysteine and phenylalanine, the CDR3 is 14 residues long. The only DNA kept is the CDR3, 42 bases in frame from the first base. Trimming costs V 3 bases and J 4 bases, and their ends lie 13 bases apart. TCRbeta CDR3 regions were amplified from genomic DNA by means of the immunoSEQ Assay, a bias-controlled multiplex PCR. The paper's data handling went like this. The number of nucleated cells in each sample was estimated from the amplification of reference gene primers within the assay. To quantify the absolute abundance of each unique TCRbeta CDR3 rearrangement, sequence reads were collapsed and filtered. For each sample, productive Simpson clonality was calculated as the square root of Simpson's diversity index over productive rearrangements. Here the immuneACCESS table is served through TCRdb, limited to in-frame sequences with V and J called. Missing clones are a known gap in these copies; in checked studies unresolved V genes cover under half, and the rest lacks a known reason. V and J calls and clone size are those listed in that table; D and trimming were worked out from the DNA. Counted in this sample were 110,000 to 150,000 clones; around 90% of them appeared once. Around 10% of the sample lies in the top ten.

Collaborating institutions collected whole blood in K2EDTA tubes following their own protocols. For TCRbeta analysis, collaborators shipped samples in one of three forms: frozen whole blood, isolated PBMCs, or DNA extracted from either of those sample types. Here is what the overall study found, with its caveats: The quantity of clinical and demographic metadata differed by source and by participant and was supplied without curation.

The chain was built from TRBV5-1 and TRBJ1-1; 6 matching bases give a weak D call of TRBD1. The receptor was derived from a woman older than 75 with acute or convalescent COVID-19. Sequencing was done on a sample of peripheral blood. The CDR3 corresponds to CASSYARGATEAFF. The sequenced DNA: TGCGCCAGCAGCTACGCCAGGGGAGCCACTGAAGCTTTCTTT.